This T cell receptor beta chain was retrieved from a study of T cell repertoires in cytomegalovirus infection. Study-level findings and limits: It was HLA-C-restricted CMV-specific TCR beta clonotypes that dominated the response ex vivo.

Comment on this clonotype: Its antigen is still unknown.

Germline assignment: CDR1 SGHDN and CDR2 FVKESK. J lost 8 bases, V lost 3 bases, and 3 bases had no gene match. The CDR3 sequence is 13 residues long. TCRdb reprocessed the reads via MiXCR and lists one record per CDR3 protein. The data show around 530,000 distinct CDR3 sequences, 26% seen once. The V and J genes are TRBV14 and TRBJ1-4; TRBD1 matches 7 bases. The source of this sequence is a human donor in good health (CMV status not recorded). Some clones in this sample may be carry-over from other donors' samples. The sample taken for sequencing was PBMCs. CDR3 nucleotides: TGTGCCAGCAGCCAGGGACAGAGGGAAAAACTGTTTTTT. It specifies CASSQGQREKLFF. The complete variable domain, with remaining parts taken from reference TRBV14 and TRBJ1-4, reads EAGVTQFPSHSVIEKGQTVTLRCDPISGHDNLYWYRRVMGKEIKFLLHFVKESKQDESGMPNNRFLAERTGGTYSTLKVQPAELEDSGVYFCASSQGQREKLFFGSGTQLSVL.